These T cell receptor beta chains were read from a single sample in a study of blood T cell repertoires in COVID-19. Repertoires were generated with immunoSEQ multiplex PCR, while TCRdb's copy carries only in-frame clones and drops some. The sample consists of 140,000 to 150,000 clones, more than 65% of them appearing once. Input material: peripheral blood. The receptors were gathered from a man aged 55-75 years with active or convalescent COVID-19. The CDR3 runs from the conserved cysteine through the conserved F or W. Clone size is not always given. Where it is, it says once, few, many or a class for expanded clones.

J,V,length,size,CDR3
TRBJ2-6,TRBV30,15,.,CAWSPLTGRANVLTF
TRBJ1-6,TRBV12-3/TRBV12-4,13,few,CASSFRGGSPLHF
TRBJ2-1,TRBV25-1,13,.,CASRILSDEEQFF
TRBJ1-2,TRBV5-1,13,.,CASSPDRAPGYTF
TRBJ2-7,TRBV27,14,.,CASSITGTNYEQYF
TRBJ2-2,TRBV24-1,14,.,CATSAQGLTGELFF
TRBJ2-7,TRBV11-3,18,.,CASSSPRTGTGNKYEQYF
TRBJ2-2,TRBV7-9,15,.,CASSFLLANTGELFF
TRBJ2-5,TRBV14,18,.,CASSQDNPSGVYQETQYF
TRBJ2-3,TRBV10-1,17,.,CASSDDYGTSGGNTQYF
TRBJ1-5,TRBV18,16,.,CASSPIGGDGNQPQHF
TRBJ2-2,TRBV7-8,16,.,CASSPELGGYTGELFF
TRBJ2-4,TRBV7-8,17,.,CASSLPLGGIAKNIQYF
TRBJ1-5,TRBV30,15,.,CAWSVGTGRGGPQHF
TRBJ1-3,TRBV3-1/TRBV3-2,14,.,CASSQRGLGNTIYF
TRBJ1-1,TRBV7-9,11,.,CASRSGSGAFF
TRBJ1-2,TRBV6-1,15,.,CASSEFGRGDYGYTF
TRBJ2-2,TRBV15,15,.,CATTTPGQPTGELFF
TRBJ2-2,TRBV7-6,16,.,CASSLGLADLTGELFF
TRBJ2-7,TRBV5-4,14,.,CASSPPGQIYEQYF
TRBJ1-3,TRBV7-2,16,.,CASSLALGGSGNTIYF
TRBJ1-4,TRBV30,15,.,CAWRVGAATNEKLFF
TRBJ1-1,TRBV7-2,14,.,CASSSTGVWAEAFF
TRBJ1-6,TRBV19,14,.,CASSIRTENSPLHF
TRBJ1-6,TRBV19,15,once,CASKNLRDRVSPLHF
TRBJ2-5,TRBV19,16,once,CASSRSLAGGWETQYF
TRBJ2-1,TRBV19,16,.,CASSSRQGSSYNEQFF
TRBJ2-1,TRBV6-2/TRBV6-3,13,.,CASSSRGYNEQFF
TRBJ1-3,TRBV29-1,14,.,CSVHPGYGGNTIYF
TRBJ1-2,TRBV7-2,12,.,CASRGESGGYTF
TRBJ2-2,TRBV7-8,16,.,CASSFVAGVYTGELFF